A selection of T cell receptor beta chains follows, all from one sample in a study of T cell responses to AZD1222 COVID-19 vaccine. Assay used: immunoSEQ multiplex PCR; TCRdb lists only in-frame clones, some missing. The sample has roughly 120,000 clones; 85% to 95% are singletons. Sequenced here: peripheral blood, sampled on day 0 of AZD1222 vaccination. The receptor source for this set is an adult in good health. Both conserved end residues are trimmed from each CDR3.

V gene	J gene	CDR3 protein
TRBV18	TRBJ2-2	ASSPPSQGNAGELF
TRBV5-1	TRBJ2-5	ASSLAQTEETQY
TRBV5-4	TRBJ1-1	ASSTDPKEDTEAF
TRBV7-8	TRBJ2-7	ASSLVQGLSYEQY
TRBV7-9	TRBJ1-4	ASSLPSSNEKLF
TRBV10-2	TRBJ2-7	ASSAGVTYEQY
TRBV28	TRBJ1-5	ATISGTLNQPQH
TRBV4-1	TRBJ1-2	ASSQDLGRGYT
TRBV6-1	TRBJ1-2	ASSFLARGGGYT
TRBV15	TRBJ2-5	ATSRDQRDSQY
TRBV5-6	TRBJ1-3	ASSITGGYFSGNTIY
TRBV6-5	TRBJ2-7	ASRRHQGQGYEQY
TRBV29-1	TRBJ2-7	SVKGPSYEQY
TRBV6-6	TRBJ1-1	ASSYPGPNTEAF
TRBV9	TRBJ1-3	ASSVGLPDSGNTIY
TRBV6-1	TRBJ2-2	ASSESSGDTGELF
TRBV5-6	TRBJ2-7	ASSLVSGGHYEQY
TRBV7-2	TRBJ1-4	ASSLGTGGRAEKLF
TRBV7-9	TRBJ1-5	ASSLELGQPQH
TRBV19	TRBJ1-2	ASTPTGTGGYT
TRBV6-2/TRBV6-3	TRBJ2-7	ASSNPRQGASYEQY
TRBV30	TRBJ2-5	AWSFTGHEETQY